This T cell receptor (beta chain) was sequenced during a study of technical replicates of blood from a handful of donors. Libraries were prepared by immunoSEQ multiplex PCR; TCRdb keeps only in-frame clonotypes and omits some of them. Of around 79,000 clones listed, around 90% are singletons. This CDR3 region has 12 residues. Trimming removed 4 bases at V and 3 bases at J, with 9 bases between. Germline loops: CDR1 SQVTM, CDR2 ANQGSEA. The clonotype originates from a human donor in good health. This chain uses TRBV29-1 with TRBJ1-2; a weak D match, TRBD1 (6 bases). Sequences were obtained from T cells isolated from PBMCs. The CDR3 nucleotides are TGCAGCGTTGGCTCAGGGGACTATGGCTACACCTTC. Translating gives CSVGSGDYGYTF. Filled out from reference TRBV29-1 and TRBJ1-2, the complete variable domain reads SAVISQKPSRDICQRGTSLTIQCQVDSQVTMMFWYRQQPGQSLTLIATANQGSEATYESGFVIDKFPISRPNLTFSTLTVSNMSPEDSSIYLCSVGSGDYGYTFGSGTRLTVV.